The T cell receptor beta chain under discussion was sequenced for a study of OX40 agonist ivuxolimab in advanced cancers. Turning to the study itself: Ivuxolimab, an agonistic anti-OX40 (CD134) antibody, was given to patients.

Method: immunoSEQ multiplex PCR; TCRdb's copy keeps in-frame clones and lacks some. The sample yields 60,000 to 80,000 clones, 85% seen once. This CDR3 is built from 13 residues. V dropped 8 bases and J dropped 4; count of bases not matched to a gene: 6. Germline CDR1 reads LNHDA; CDR2 reads SQIVND (reference sequence). Sequenced material: CD4+ or CD8+ T cells sorted from blood, taken in a trial of the OX40 agonist ivuxolimab. The receptor was isolated from an adult with an advanced solid tumor such as melanoma, head and neck, liver or kidney cancer. The chain joins TRBV19 to TRBJ1-2; 8 nucleotides agree with TRBD1. In DNA form, the CDR3 reads TGTGCCAGTCTACGGACAGGGACCTATGGCTACACCTTC. Translation gives CASLRTGTYGYTF.